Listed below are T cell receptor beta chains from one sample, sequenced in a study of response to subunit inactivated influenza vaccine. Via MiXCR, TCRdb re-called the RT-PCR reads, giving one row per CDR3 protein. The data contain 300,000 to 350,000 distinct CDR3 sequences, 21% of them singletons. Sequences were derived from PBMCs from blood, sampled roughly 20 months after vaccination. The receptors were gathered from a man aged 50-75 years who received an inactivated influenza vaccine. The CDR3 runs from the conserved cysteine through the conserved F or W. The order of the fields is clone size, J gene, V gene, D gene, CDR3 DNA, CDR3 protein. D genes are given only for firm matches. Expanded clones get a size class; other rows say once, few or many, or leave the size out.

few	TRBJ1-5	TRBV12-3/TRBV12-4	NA	TGTGCCAGCAGTTTAATGTATAGCAATCAGCCCCAGCATTTT	CASSLMYSNQPQHF
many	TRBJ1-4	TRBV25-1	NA	TGTGCCAGCAGTGCCGGGGGGGATGAAAAACTGTTTTTT	CASSAGGDEKLFF
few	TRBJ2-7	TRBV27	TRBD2	TGTGCCAGCAGCCAACTCGGGACTAGCACACGCGAGCAGTACTTC	CASSQLGTSTREQYF
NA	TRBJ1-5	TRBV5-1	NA	TGCGCCAGCAGCTTCGGGCCGGACGGCAATCAGCCCCAGCATTTT	CASSFGPDGNQPQHF
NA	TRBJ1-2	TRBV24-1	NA	TGTGCCACCAGTGACCTGACAACTAACTATGGCTACACCTTC	CATSDLTTNYGYTF
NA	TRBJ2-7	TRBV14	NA	TGTGCCAGCAGCGATAGCGGAGGCAGCTACGAGCAGTACTTC	CASSDSGGSYEQYF
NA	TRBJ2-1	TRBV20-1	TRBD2	TGCAGTGCTAGCCGGGGGGGCCTATTAAATGAGCAGTTCTTC	CSASRGGLLNEQFF
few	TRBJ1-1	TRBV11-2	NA	TGTGCCAGCAGCTTAGATTGGGTCCGGGGGCGCGGGAACACTGAAGCTTTCTTT	CASSLDWVRGRGNTEAFF
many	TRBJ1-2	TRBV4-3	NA	TGCGCCAGCAGCCAAGATGTTAGGGTTATTGGCTATGGCTACACCTTC	CASSQDVRVIGYGYTF
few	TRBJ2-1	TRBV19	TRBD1	TGTGCCAGCGGACAGGGGGCTTACAATGAGCAGTTCTTC	CASGQGAYNEQFF
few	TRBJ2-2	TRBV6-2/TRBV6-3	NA	TGTGCCAGCAGTTACGGGCTGACACTTAACACCGGGGAGCTGTTTTTT	CASSYGLTLNTGELFF
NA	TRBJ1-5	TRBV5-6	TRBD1	TGTGCCAGCAGCAAACACTCCCGGGACAGGCGCGGCGGGGGCAATCAGCCCCAGCATTTT	CASSKHSRDRRGGGNQPQHF
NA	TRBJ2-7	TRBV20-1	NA	TGCAGTGCTAGGTCAGACGAGCAGTACTTC	CSARSDEQYF
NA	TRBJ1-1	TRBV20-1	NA	TGCAGTGCTAGAAAAGGGGGACCCTACACTGAAGCTTTCTTT	CSARKGGPYTEAFF
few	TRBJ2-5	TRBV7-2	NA	TGTGCCAGCAGCTTAGTTGGGGGGCGCATTGAGACCCAGTACTTC	CASSLVGGRIETQYF
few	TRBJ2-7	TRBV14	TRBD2	TGTGCCAGCAGCCAAGCGCCGGGACTAGCGGGAATAGAGCAGTACTTC	CASSQAPGLAGIEQYF
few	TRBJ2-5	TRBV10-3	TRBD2	TGTGCCATCAGTGGTCCCCTAGCGGCCCAAGAGACCCAGTACTTC	CAISGPLAAQETQYF
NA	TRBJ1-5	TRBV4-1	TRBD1	TGCGCCAGCAGCCTTACTCCCGGACAGGGGGACAATCAGCCCCAGCATTTT	CASSLTPGQGDNQPQHF
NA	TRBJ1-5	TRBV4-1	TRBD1	TGCGCCAGCAGCCAAGACGGGACAGGTCTTAATCAGCCCCAGCATTTT	CASSQDGTGLNQPQHF
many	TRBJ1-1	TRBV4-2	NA	TGTGCCAGCAGCCAAGCGGTCGGGGAATACACTGAAGCTTTCTTT	CASSQAVGEYTEAFF
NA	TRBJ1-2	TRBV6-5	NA	TGTGCCATCTTAGGGGGAAATGGCTACACCTTC	CAILGGNGYTF
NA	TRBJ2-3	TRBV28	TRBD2	TGTGCCAGCAGTTTAGCGGGAGCGCCAGATACGCAGTATTTT	CASSLAGAPDTQYF
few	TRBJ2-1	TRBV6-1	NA	TGTGCCATCTACCGACCACCCGGGCGGCAGTTCTTC	CAIYRPPGRQFF
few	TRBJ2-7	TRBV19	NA	TGTGCCAGTAGTCCACGGGAGCTATACGAGCAGTACTTC	CASSPRELYEQYF
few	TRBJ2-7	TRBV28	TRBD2	TGTGCCAGCAGTTTTACTAGCGGGAGAGTCTCCTACGAGCAGTACTTC	CASSFTSGRVSYEQYF
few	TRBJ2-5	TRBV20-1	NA	TGCAGTGCTACACTAGTCAAGGGCCCAGAGACCCAGTACTTC	CSATLVKGPETQYF
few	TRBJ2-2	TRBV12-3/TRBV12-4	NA	TGTGCCAGCACTCAGAGTGGACGGAGAAGGGCCGGGGAGCTGTTTTTT	CASTQSGRRRAGELFF
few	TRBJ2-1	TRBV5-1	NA	TGCGCCAGCGGCCATCCGACGGTCTACAATGAGCAGTTCTTC	CASGHPTVYNEQFF
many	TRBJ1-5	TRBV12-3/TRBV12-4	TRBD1	TGTGCCAGCAGCCCGAGACAGGGACACAATCAGCCCCAGCATTTT	CASSPRQGHNQPQHF
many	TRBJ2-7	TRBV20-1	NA	TGCAGTGCTAGACTTTTCGGGCCGGTAGGCGAGCAGTACTTC	CSARLFGPVGEQYF
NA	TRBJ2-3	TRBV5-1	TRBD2	TGCGCCAGCAACTGGGGGGGGGAAGATACGCAGTATTTT	CASNWGGEDTQYF
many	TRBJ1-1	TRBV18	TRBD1	TGTGCCAGCTCACCTAACGACAGGGGGATTGAAGCTTTCTTT	CASSPNDRGIEAFF
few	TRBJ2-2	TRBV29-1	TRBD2	TGCAGCGTCGGGACTAGGGGCACCGGGGAGCTGTTTTTT	CSVGTRGTGELFF
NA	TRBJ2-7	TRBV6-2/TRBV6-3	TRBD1	TGTGCCAGCACCCGGGACAGGGGGCGCGGTGAGCAGTACTTC	CASTRDRGRGEQYF
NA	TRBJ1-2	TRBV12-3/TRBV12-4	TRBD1	TGTGCCAGCAGTTCGGGACAGAGCTATGGCTACACCTTC	CASSSGQSYGYTF
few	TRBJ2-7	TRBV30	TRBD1	TGTGCCTGGAGTTTTAGACAGGGTTACTACGAGCAGTACTTC	CAWSFRQGYYEQYF
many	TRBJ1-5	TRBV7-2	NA	TGTGCCAGCAGTTTAGGTCGCAATCAGCCCCAGCATTTT	CASSLGRNQPQHF